This passage covers 30 T cell receptor beta chains from one sample sequenced in a study of blood T cells in healthy people across ages. Primed by a sample-barcoded 5' primer and a J-beta primer mix, a second PCR proceeded for roughly 6 to 12 cycles. Each CDR3 protein is one row after TCRdb ran MiXCR on the 5' RACE reads. The table lists around 900,000 distinct CDR3 sequences, 29% of them singletons. The sequenced sample consisted of blood. Every receptor here comes from an elderly woman in good health.

This chain connects TRBV7-2 to TRBJ2-7; D is unclear. Near its end, the DNA agrees better with TRBJ2-1, so the J call may be wrong. In germline, CDR1 is SGHTA, CDR2 FQGNSA. The CDR3 consists of 13 residues. In DNA form, the CDR3 reads TGTGCCAGCAGCTTAGAGCCGAACAATGAGCAGTTCTTC. The encoded protein is CASSLEPNNEQFF.

This clonotype was detected many times. A much larger clone differs by one base, so this may be a read error. This sequence joins TRBV5-1 and TRBJ2-5, with D perhaps matching TRBD1 (6 bases). V dropped 0 bases and J dropped 11 bases, with 20 bases sitting between them. Germline loops: CDR1 SGHRS, CDR2 YFSETQ. The CDR3 loop spans 15 amino acids. In DNA form, the CDR3 reads TGCGCCAGCAGCTTGGGACAAGGCGTAGGGGGTGAGCAGTACTTC. Translating gives CASSLGQGVGGEQYF.

This rearrangement joins TRBV7-9 to TRBJ2-3, with TRBD1 identical over 7 bases. V dropped 3 bases and J dropped 0; count of bases not matched to a gene: 12. Germline loops: CDR1 SEHNR, CDR2 FQNEAQ (reference sequence). This CDR3 contains 18 residues. The CDR3 protein is CASSFLTGDLFSTDTQYF. The CDR3 DNA is TGTGCCAGCAGCTTCCTCACAGGGGACCTCTTTAGCACAGATACGCAGTATTTT.

In this sample, this clonotype turned up many times. V usage is TRBV18 and J usage is TRBJ2-1, with TRBD1 matching 9 bases. This CDR3 comprises 17 residues. After removal of 4 bases from V and 2 bases from J, the junction contained 9 bases not matched to a gene. CDR1 is KGHSH, CDR2 LQKENI, per germline. The CDR3 here is CASSLTSRDRAYNEQFF. CDR3 nucleotide sequence: TGTGCCAGCTCACTAACCTCCCGGGACAGGGCCTACAATGAGCAGTTCTTC.

About this clonotype itself: With a much larger clone just one base away, this may be a read error. The chain uses TRBV7-2 and TRBJ1-2; possibly TRBD1 for D (5 bases). There are 18 residues in the CDR3. Germline assignment: CDR1 SGHTA and CDR2 FQGNSA. Trimming shortened V by 1 base and J by 0 bases, and 18 bases separated the two germline ends. The CDR3 loop reads CASSLGSRLQGPNYGYTF. The CDR3, as DNA: TGTGCCAGCAGCTTAGGTTCCCGCCTCCAGGGCCCTAACTATGGCTACACCTTC.

This clonotype appeared a few times. The chain links TRBV4-3 to TRBJ1-4; 12 bases map to TRBD1. Germline V CDR1 and CDR2: LGHNA, YSLEER. This CDR3 comprises 18 residues. V lost 0 bases, J lost 3 bases, and 5 bases stayed unmatched. The chain's CDR3 is CASSQDWDRGRANEKLFF. CDR3 coding DNA: TGCGCCAGCAGCCAAGACTGGGACAGGGGGCGTGCTAATGAAAAACTGTTTTTT.

As concerns this clonotype: A much bigger clone sits one base away, suggesting this may be a read error. The chain joins TRBV20-1 to TRBJ2-7; TRBD1 matches at 9 bases. In germline, CDR1 is DFQATT, CDR2 SNEGSKA (reference sequence). The CDR3 sequence is 15 residues long. The DNA of the CDR3 is TGCAGTGCTAGTATCTGGGACAGGGTCCTCAATGAGCGGTACTTC. It codes for CSASIWDRVLNERYF.

This clonotype was found many times. V gene TRBV9 combines with J gene TRBJ2-1; TRBD1 agrees at 10 bases. Germline CDR1 SGDLS, CDR2 YYNGEE. After removal of 0 bases from V and 5 bases from J, the junction contained 5 bases not matched to a gene. The CDR3 totals 16 residues. CDR3 protein: CASSVAGGQGNNEQFF. The CDR3 DNA reads TGTGCCAGCAGCGTAGCTGGGGGACAGGGGAACAATGAGCAGTTCTTC.

This clonotype has a count of ten or more. The V gene is TRBV20-1, the J gene TRBJ2-3, with TRBD2 matching 9 bases. Germline V gives CDR1 DFQATT, CDR2 SNEGSKA (reference sequence). With V trimmed by 3 bases and J by 4 bases, 8 bases remained unmatched. The CDR3 covers 15 residues. For the CDR3, the DNA is TGCAGTGCTAGGGCAGCTAGCGGGGCTTCAGATACGCAGTATTTT. Amino acid sequence: CSARAASGASDTQYF.

In its sample, this clonotype was seen a few times. The J gene is TRBJ1-2, the V gene TRBV5-6; 7 bases align to TRBD1. Trimming took 4 bases from V and 3 from J; bases not matched to a gene: 12. CDR1 is SGHDT and CDR2 is YYEEEE in the germline V gene. The CDR3 runs to 16 residues. The CDR3 DNA reads as TGTGCCAGCAGCAGCCCCGGGGACAGTTCGGACTATGGCTACACCTTC. Protein product: CASSSPGDSSDYGYTF.

The CDR3 bases are TGCAGTGCTAGCTTCGAGGGACGGAATGAGCAGTTCTTC. Protein product: CSASFEGRNEQFF. The chain links TRBV20-1 to TRBJ2-1, with D perhaps being TRBD1 or TRBD2 (5 bases each). The CDR3 loop spans 13 amino acids. Germline V gene lookup returns CDR1 DFQATT and CDR2 SNEGSKA (reference sequence). V was cut by 3 bases and J by 7 bases, with 13 bases left in between.

This clonotype was picked up many times. CDR3 sequence reads: CASSPGLAGGLLYNEQFF. CDR3 DNA: TGTGCCAGCAGTCCCGGACTAGCGGGGGGACTTCTTTACAATGAGCAGTTCTTC. The chain combines TRBV13 with TRBJ2-1, with 14 bases matching TRBD2. This CDR3 has 18 amino acids. The J segment lost 4 bases and the V segment lost 6 bases, leaving 11 bases of the junction unmatched. The germline V gene has CDR1 PRHDT and CDR2 FYEKMQ (reference sequence).

The rearrangement links TRBV29-1 to TRBJ1-1; D is uncertain. The CDR3 totals 12 residues. Germline V gene lookup returns CDR1 SQVTM and CDR2 ANQGSEA. Trimming took off 7 bases at V and 1 base at J, with 10 bases between the two ends. CDR3 in amino acids: CSAPSGNTEAFF. CDR3 bases: TGCAGCGCACCATCAGGGAACACTGAAGCTTTCTTT.

This clonotype was detected only a few times. The chain uses TRBV9 and TRBJ2-1, with 7 nucleotides matching TRBD2. CDR1 is SGDLS, CDR2 YYNGEE, per germline. The CDR3 runs 12 residues. V dropped 2 bases and J dropped 15; count of bases not matched to a gene: 8. The CDR3 DNA reads TGTGCCAGCAGCGTCGTCCAGGGAGGGCTGTTCTTC. This encodes CASSVVQGGLFF.

This clonotype was counted only a few times. Just one base apart from a much larger clone, this may be a read error. The CDR3 DNA is TGTGCCAGCAGCCAAAACAGGGGTTGGGGCAATGAGCAGTTCTTC. This gives the protein CASSQNRGWGNEQFF. The chain is built from TRBV6-2 or TRBV6-3 and TRBJ2-1, with TRBD1 matching over 7 bases. J lost 6 bases, V lost 6 bases, and 11 bases had no gene match. The CDR3 is made up of 15 amino acids. Germline lookup yields CDR1 MNHEY and CDR2 SVGEGT.

The V gene is TRBV12-3 or TRBV12-4, the J gene TRBJ2-2, with 9 positions matching TRBD2. This CDR3 region has 16 residues. Trimming cost V 1 base and J 0 bases; bases outside gene matches: 0. CDR3 sequence reads: CASSLERGANTGELFF. The CDR3 DNA sequence: TGTGCCAGCAGTTTAGAGCGGGGGGCGAACACCGGGGAGCTGTTTTTT.

The chain joins TRBV2 to TRBJ2-7; D is perhaps TRBD1 or TRBD2 (5 bases each). This CDR3 has 13 amino acids. Trimming removed 5 bases from V and 5 bases from J, with 13 bases in between. The germline gives CDR1 SNHLY, CDR2 FYNNEI. CDR3 sequence reads: CASSKGRSHEQYF. For the CDR3, the DNA is TGTGCCAGCAGTAAGGGACGGTCCCACGAGCAGTACTTC.

Notes on this clonotype: One base away lies a much larger clone, so this may be a sequencing read error. V usage is TRBV6-2 or TRBV6-3 and J usage is TRBJ2-7; TRBD2 aligns across 10 bases. CDR1 and CDR2 (germline): MNHEY, SVGEGT. CDR3 length equals 18 residues. Trimming took 2 bases from V and 1 from J; bases not matched to a gene: 11. DNA for the CDR3: TGTGCCAGCAGTTACCGAGGACGAGCGGGGGGGTCTTCCTACGAGCAGTACTTC. It codes for CASSYRGRAGGSSYEQYF.

This clonotype was recorded once. No conserved phenylalanine or tryptophan is present at the end of the CDR3, so a read error is the likely explanation. CDR3 sequence reads: CASMPGRHTGELFY. The CDR3 coding sequence is TGTGCCAGCATGCCCGGGCGACACACCGGGGAGCTGTTTTAT. The gene calls are TRBV12-3 or TRBV12-4 and TRBJ2-2; D not certain. Trimming pared 7 bases from V and 3 bases from J, leaving 12 bases between. This CDR3 has 14 amino acids.

This clonotype was found many times. The rearrangement uses TRBV5-1 and TRBJ2-1, with D uncertain. V lost 4 bases, J lost 7 bases, and 6 bases lay in between. This CDR3 spans 11 amino acids. CDR1 and CDR2 from the germline V gene are SGHRS and YFSETQ. CDR3 amino acids: CASSESNEQFF. DNA for the CDR3: TGCGCCAGCAGCGAGTCTAATGAGCAGTTCTTC.

This clonotype has just a few counts. This clone may be a read error of a much larger clone one base away. The chain joins TRBV29-1 to TRBJ2-5; D is unresolved. From germline, CDR1 is SQVTM and CDR2 ANQGSEA. The CDR3 loop spans 11 amino acids. Trimming left V 6 bases short and J 11 bases short, with 16 bases between. The CDR3 loop reads CSVIQYNEQYF. Written as DNA, the CDR3 is TGCAGCGTGATACAGTACAATGAGCAGTACTTC. The variable domain in full, with the rest retrieved from reference TRBV29-1 and TRBJ2-5, is SAVISQKPSRDICQRGTSLTIQCQVDSQVTMMFWYRQQPGQSLTLIATANQGSEATYESGFVIDKFPISRPNLTFSTLTVSNMSPEDSSIYLCSVIQYNEQYFGPGTRLLVL.

For this clonotype: A clone one base away is much larger, so this may be a read error. This chain connects TRBV4-2 to TRBJ2-5, with 7 bases identical to TRBD2. The ends lost 4 bases at V and 1 base at J; junction bases unmatched: 9. Germline values: CDR1 LGHNA, CDR2 YNFKEQ. The CDR3 has 16 residues. The CDR3 here is CASSREPGGFQETQYF. The CDR3 bases are TGTGCCAGCAGCCGAGAGCCGGGGGGATTCCAAGAGACCCAGTACTTC.

This clonotype was seen repeatedly, ten times or more. This chain connects TRBV4-3 to TRBJ2-7; D is unclear. The CDR3 is made up of 13 amino acids. Trimming removed 1 base from V and 6 bases from J, with 10 bases in between. CDR1 and CDR2 from the germline V gene are LGHNA and YSLEER. The chain's CDR3 is CASSQGTVGEQYF. CDR3 nucleotide sequence: TGCGCCAGCAGCCAAGGGACCGTCGGCGAGCAGTACTTC.

V is TRBV5-5 and J is TRBJ2-5, with TRBD1 matching 8 bases. The V segment lost 3 bases and the J segment 7 bases; nucleotides outside the gene matches: 8. The CDR3 is made up of 14 amino acids. Germline assignment: CDR1 SGHKS and CDR2 YYEKEE (reference sequence). The CDR3 coding sequence is TGTGCCAGCAGCTCGGTGGGACAGGAAGGGACCCAGTACTTC. This translates into CASSSVGQEGTQYF. Combining the CDR3 with reference TRBV5-5 and TRBJ2-5 gives the whole variable domain DAGVTQSPTHLIKTRGQQVTLRCSPISGHKSVSWYQQVLGQGPQFIFQYYEKEERGRGNFPDRFSARQFPNYSSELNVNALLLGDSALYLCASSSVGQEGTQYFGPGTRLLVL.

Many counts were recorded for this clonotype. The CDR3 bases are TGTGCCACCTCCTTCACTAGCGGGGGGATGGATGAGCAGTTCTTC. Protein sequence: CATSFTSGGMDEQFF. The chain couples TRBV24-1 to TRBJ2-1; the match to TRBD2 covers 12 bases. Losses at the gene ends were 9 bases for V and 8 bases for J; bases not matched to a gene: 10. Germline lookup yields CDR1 KGHDR and CDR2 SFDVKD. The CDR3 runs 15 residues.

This clonotype was counted a few times. V usage is TRBV30 and J usage is TRBJ2-3, with 7 bases lining up with TRBD2. With 0 bases clipped from V and 8 bases from J, the junction kept 8 bases outside the gene matches. There are 14 residues in the CDR3. Germline V lookup: CDR1 GTSNPN, CDR2 SVGIG (reference sequence). The CDR3 coding sequence is TGTGCCTGGAGTGTGAGGGGAGGGGATGGTACGCAGTATTTT. Translation: CAWSVRGGDGTQYF.

The chain's CDR3 is CASSDPGPSLTGELFF. The CDR3 nucleotides are TGTGCCAGCAGCGATCCGGGCCCTTCTCTGACCGGGGAGCTGTTTTTT. This chain uses TRBV11-1 with TRBJ2-2; D call uncertain. V was pared by 5 bases and J by 5 bases, with 18 bases between. This CDR3 is 16 amino acids long. In germline, CDR1 is SGHAT, CDR2 FQDESV (reference sequence).

Only a few counts were recorded for this clonotype. A much larger clone sits a single nucleotide away, making a read error possible. The chain joins TRBV10-2 to TRBJ2-4, with 7 nucleotides matching TRBD1. Germline CDR1 and CDR2: WSHSY and SAAADI. The V segment lost 4 bases and the J segment 2 bases; nucleotides outside the gene matches: 8. This CDR3 region has 16 residues. The CDR3 nucleotides are TGCGCCAGCAGTGGCCTGTACAGGGGTACCAAAAACATTCAGTACTTC. The encoded protein is CASSGLYRGTKNIQYF.

This clonotype was seen many times. The chain is built from TRBV6-5 and TRBJ1-2; 8 bases are shared with TRBD1. V shed 8 bases, J shed 3 bases, and the junction held 8 bases outside the gene matches. The CDR3 sequence is 14 residues long. Germline CDR1 and CDR2: MNHEY and SVGAGI. DNA of the CDR3: TGTGCCAGCGTATCAGGGGGCTTGGACTATGGCTACACCTTC. This encodes CASVSGGLDYGYTF.

This clonotype has a handful of counts. Sequence at one end of the junction differs from germline and may be a read error. This chain joins TRBV4-3 and TRBJ2-7; no clear D. The CDR3 extends over 15 amino acids. Germline V gene lookup returns CDR1 LGHNA and CDR2 YSLEER. CDR3 sequence: CASSQETPPYNEQYF. As DNA, the CDR3 is TGCGCAAGCAGCCAAGAGACACCCCCCTACAATGAGCAGTACTTC.